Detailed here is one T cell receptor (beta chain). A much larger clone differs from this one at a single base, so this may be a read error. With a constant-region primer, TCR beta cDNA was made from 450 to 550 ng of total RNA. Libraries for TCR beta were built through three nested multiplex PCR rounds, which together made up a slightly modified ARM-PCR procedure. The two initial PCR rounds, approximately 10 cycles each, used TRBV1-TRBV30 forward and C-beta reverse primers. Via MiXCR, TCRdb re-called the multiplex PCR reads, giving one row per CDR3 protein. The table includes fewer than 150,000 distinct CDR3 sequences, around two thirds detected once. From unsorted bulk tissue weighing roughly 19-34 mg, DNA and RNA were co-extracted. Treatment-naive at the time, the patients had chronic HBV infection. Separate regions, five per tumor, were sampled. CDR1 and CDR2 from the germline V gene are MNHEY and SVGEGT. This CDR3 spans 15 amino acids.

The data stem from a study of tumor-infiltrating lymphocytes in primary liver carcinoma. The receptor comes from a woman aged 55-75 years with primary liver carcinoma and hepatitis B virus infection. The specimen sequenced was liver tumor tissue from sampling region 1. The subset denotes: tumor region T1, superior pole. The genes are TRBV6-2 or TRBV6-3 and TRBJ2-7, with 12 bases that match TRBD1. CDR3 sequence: CASSYSGTGGYEQCF. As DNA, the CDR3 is TGTGCCAGCAGTTACTCCGGGACAGGGGGCTACGAGCAGTGCTTC.